This T cell receptor (beta chain) was observed in a study of identical twins' blood T cells. Trimming removed 3 bases from V and 3 bases from J, with 19 bases in between. Germline-derived CDR1 and CDR2 are DFQATT and SNEGSKA (reference sequence). The CDR3 runs 16 residues. Whole-study results and caveats: Shared environment remains a possible cause of twin similarity.

Worth noting for this clonotype: Its matching antigen is unknown. This could be a read error, since a much larger clone is one nucleotide away.

Each TCR cDNA library carried sample-specific barcodes on both ends. TCRdb used MiXCR to reprocess the 5' RACE reads, holding one entry per CDR3 protein. The repertoire holds hundreds of thousands of distinct CDR3 sequences, with about 28% as singletons. The gene calls are TRBV20-1 and TRBJ2-3; possibly TRBD2 for D (7 bases). The specimen was PBMCs. This clonotype was sampled from a woman aged 18 to 49 in good health. CDR3 residues: CSARGTAAGATDTQYF. CDR3 in DNA: TGCAGTGCTAGGGGAACGGCTGCGGGGGCGACAGATACGCAGTATTTT.